This entry is about one T cell receptor beta chain. This sample stems from a study of blood T cell repertoires in COVID-19. Study at large: Sample material is recorded as cDNA or gDNA derived from T cells, B-cell-depleted T cells, or PBMCs.

How the authors handled the data: Reference gene primers were amplified, and this amplification served to estimate nucleated cell counts. Method: immunoSEQ multiplex PCR; TCRdb's copy keeps in-frame clones and lacks some. V and J calls plus clone size are reproduced from that table; the DNA served to infer D and trimming. The sample contains around 300,000 clones, roughly 85% of which appear only once. The clonotype originates from a woman between 65 and 79 years old with acute or convalescent COVID-19. What was sequenced was peripheral blood.

CDR3 residues: CASSRVGEGNTEAFF. CDR3 in DNA: TGTGCCAGCAGCCGGGTAGGGGAGGGGAACACTGAAGCTTTCTTT. The chain has TRBV3-1 (or the pseudogene TRBV3-2) and TRBJ1-1; TRBD1 might be the D (5 bases). CDR1 is LGHDT and CDR2 is YNNKEL in the germline V gene (reference sequence). Trimming left V 4 bases short and J 1 base short, with 13 bases between. This CDR3 has 15 amino acids.